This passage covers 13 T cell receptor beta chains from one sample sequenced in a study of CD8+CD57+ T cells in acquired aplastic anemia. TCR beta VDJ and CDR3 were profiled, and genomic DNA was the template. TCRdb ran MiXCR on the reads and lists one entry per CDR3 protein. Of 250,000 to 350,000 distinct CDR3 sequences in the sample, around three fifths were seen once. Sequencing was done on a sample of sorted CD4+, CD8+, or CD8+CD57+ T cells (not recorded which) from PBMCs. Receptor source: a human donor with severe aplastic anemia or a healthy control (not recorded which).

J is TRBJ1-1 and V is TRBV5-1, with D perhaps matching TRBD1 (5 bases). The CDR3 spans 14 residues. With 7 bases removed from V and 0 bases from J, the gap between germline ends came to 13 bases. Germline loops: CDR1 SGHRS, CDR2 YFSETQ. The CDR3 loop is CASASDTMNTEAFF. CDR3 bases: TGCGCCAGCGCGTCGGACACCATGAACACTGAAGCTTTCTTT.

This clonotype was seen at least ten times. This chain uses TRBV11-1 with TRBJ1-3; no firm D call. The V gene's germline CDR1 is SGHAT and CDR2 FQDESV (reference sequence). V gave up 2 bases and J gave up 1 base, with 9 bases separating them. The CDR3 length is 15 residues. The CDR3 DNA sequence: TGTGCCAGCAGCTTAAGTTCGCATTCTGGAAACACCATATATTTT. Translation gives CASSLSSHSGNTIYF. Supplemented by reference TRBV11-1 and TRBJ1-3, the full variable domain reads EAEVAQSPRYKITEKSQAVAFWCDPISGHATLYWYRQILGQGPELLVQFQDESVVDDSQLPKDRFSAERLKGVDSTLKIQPAELGDSAMYLCASSLSSHSGNTIYFGEGSWLTVV.

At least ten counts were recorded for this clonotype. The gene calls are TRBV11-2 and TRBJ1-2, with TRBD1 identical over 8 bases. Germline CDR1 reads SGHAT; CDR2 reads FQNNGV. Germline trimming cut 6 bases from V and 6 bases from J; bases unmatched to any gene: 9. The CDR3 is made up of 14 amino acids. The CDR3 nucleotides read TGTGCCAGCAGTCATCGGGACAGGTGGGATGGCTACACCTTC. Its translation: CASSHRDRWDGYTF.

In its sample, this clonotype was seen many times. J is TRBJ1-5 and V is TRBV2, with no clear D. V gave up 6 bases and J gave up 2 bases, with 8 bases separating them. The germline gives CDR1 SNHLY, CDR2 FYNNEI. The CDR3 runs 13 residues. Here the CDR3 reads CASRTGGNQPQHF. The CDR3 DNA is TGTGCCAGCAGAACCGGGGGCAATCAGCCCCAGCATTTT. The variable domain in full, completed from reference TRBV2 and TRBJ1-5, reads EPEVTQTPSHQVTQMGQEVILRCVPISNHLYFYWYRQILGQKVEFLVSFYNNEISEKSEIFDDQFSVERPDGSNFTLKIRSTKLEDSAMYFCASRTGGNQPQHFGDGTRLSIL.

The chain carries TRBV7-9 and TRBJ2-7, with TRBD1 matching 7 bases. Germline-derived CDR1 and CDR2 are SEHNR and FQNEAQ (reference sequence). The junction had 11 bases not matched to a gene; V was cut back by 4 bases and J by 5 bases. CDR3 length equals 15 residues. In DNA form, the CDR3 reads TGTGCCAGCAGCTACACTCCGACAGGGTACCACGAGCAGTACTTC. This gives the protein CASSYTPTGYHEQYF.

For the CDR3, the DNA is TGTGCCAGTACACAGACAGTTCGCCAGCCCCAGCATTTT. Its protein is CASTQTVRQPQHF. This rearrangement joins TRBV19 to TRBJ1-5; D is perhaps TRBD1 (5 bases). Germline V lookup: CDR1 LNHDA, CDR2 SQIVND (reference sequence). This CDR3 spans 13 amino acids. V gave up 7 bases and J gave up 7 bases, with 14 bases separating them.

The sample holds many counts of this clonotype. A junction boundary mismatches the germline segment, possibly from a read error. The CDR3 sequence: CASSQDVKGLLF. DNA for the CDR3: TGTGCCAGCAGCCAAGATGTCAAGGGCCTCCTATTC. The gene calls are TRBV3-1 and TRBJ1-2, with D hard to call. This CDR3 contains 12 residues. CDR1 and CDR2 from the germline V gene are LGHDT and YNNKEL (reference sequence). The full variable domain, its missing parts supplied by reference TRBV3-1 and TRBJ1-2, is DTAVSQTPKYLVTQMGNDKSIKCEQNLGHDTMYWYKQDSKKFLKIMFSYNNKELIINETVPNRFSPKSPDKAHLNLHINSLELGDSAVYFCASSQDVKGLLFGSGTRLTVV.

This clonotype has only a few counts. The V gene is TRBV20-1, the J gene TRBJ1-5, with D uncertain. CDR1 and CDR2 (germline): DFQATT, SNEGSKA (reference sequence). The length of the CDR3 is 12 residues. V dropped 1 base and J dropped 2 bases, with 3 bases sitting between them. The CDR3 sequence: CSARGGNQPQHF. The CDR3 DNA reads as TGCAGTGCTAGAGGGGGCAATCAGCCCCAGCATTTT.

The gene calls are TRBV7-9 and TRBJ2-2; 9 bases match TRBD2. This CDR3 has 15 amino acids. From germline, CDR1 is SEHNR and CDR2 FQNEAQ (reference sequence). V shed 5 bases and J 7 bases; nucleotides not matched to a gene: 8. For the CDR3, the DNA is TGTGCCAGCAGCGGGCGGGGGGGCCTTGGCGGGGAGCTGTTTTTT. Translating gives CASSGRGGLGGELFF.

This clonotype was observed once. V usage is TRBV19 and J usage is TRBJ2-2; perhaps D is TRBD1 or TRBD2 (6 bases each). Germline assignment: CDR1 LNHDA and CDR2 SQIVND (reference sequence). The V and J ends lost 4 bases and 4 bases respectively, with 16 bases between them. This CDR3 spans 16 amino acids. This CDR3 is CASSKGGFPPTGELFF. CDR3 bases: TGTGCCAGTAGTAAAGGGGGGTTCCCTCCCACCGGGGAGCTGTTTTTT. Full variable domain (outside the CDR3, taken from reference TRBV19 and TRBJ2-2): DGGITQSPKYLFRKEGQNVTLSCEQNLNHDAMYWYRQDPGQGLRLIYYSQIVNDFQKGDIAEGYSVSREKKESFPLTVTSAQKNPTAFYLCASSKGGFPPTGELFFGEGSRLTVL.

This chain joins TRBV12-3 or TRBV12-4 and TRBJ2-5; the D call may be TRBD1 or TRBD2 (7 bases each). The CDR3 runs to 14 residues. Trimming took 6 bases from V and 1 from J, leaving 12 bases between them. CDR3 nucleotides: TGTGCCAGCAGGGGAGGGGGCACCCAAGAGACCCAGTACTTC. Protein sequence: CASRGGGTQETQYF.

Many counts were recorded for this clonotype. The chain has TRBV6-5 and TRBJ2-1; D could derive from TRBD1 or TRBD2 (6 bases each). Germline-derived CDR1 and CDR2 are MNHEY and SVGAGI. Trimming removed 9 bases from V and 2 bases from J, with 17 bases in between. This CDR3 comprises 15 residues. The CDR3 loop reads CASRGDNKAYNEQFF. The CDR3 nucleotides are TGTGCCAGTAGGGGGGACAACAAGGCCTACAATGAGCAGTTCTTC.

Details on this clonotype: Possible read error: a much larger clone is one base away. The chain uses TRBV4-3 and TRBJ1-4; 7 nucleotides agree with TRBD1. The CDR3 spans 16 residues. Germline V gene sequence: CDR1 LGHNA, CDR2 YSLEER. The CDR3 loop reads CVSSQDLRQGNEKLFF. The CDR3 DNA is TGCGTCAGCAGCCAAGATCTTCGACAGGGCAATGAAAAACTGTTTTTT.